This is a list of T cell receptor beta chains from one sample in a study of T cell responses to AZD1222 COVID-19 vaccine. This table comes from immunoSEQ multiplex PCR, and its TCRdb copy is limited to in-frame clones, with some not included. This table holds 90,000 to 150,000 clones, roughly 86% found once. The source was peripheral blood, collected 28 days after the second AZD1222 dose. Receptors were obtained from an adult who received the AZD1222 COVID-19 vaccine. CDR3s include the opening cysteine and the closing phenylalanine or tryptophan. D genes are given only for firm matches. The listing skips clone size in some rows; elsewhere it reads once, few, many or a size class.

cdr3_aa,cdr3_nt,d_call,j_call,v_call,clone_size
CASSAGVGGQPQHF,TGTGCCAGCAGCGCAGGGGTAGGGGGTCAGCCCCAGCATTTT,-,TRBJ1-5,TRBV9,-
CASSSGGSNEQFF,TGTGCCAGTAGTAGCGGGGGGAGCAATGAGCAGTTCTTC,TRBD2,TRBJ2-1,TRBV19,-
CAWAQGAGANVLTF,TGTGCCTGGGCCCAGGGTGCTGGGGCCAACGTCCTGACTTTC,-,TRBJ2-6,TRBV30,-
CASSQATGGGITEAFF,TGTGCCAGCAGCCAAGCGACAGGGGGCGGAATCACTGAAGCTTTCTTT,TRBD1,TRBJ1-1,TRBV3-1/TRBV3-2,-
CASSVEYRLAGPYNEQFF,TGTGCCAGCAGCGTAGAATATCGTCTAGCGGGGCCCTACAATGAGCAGTTCTTC,TRBD2,TRBJ2-1,TRBV9,-
CASSLDNWGGSGEQFF,TGTGCCAGCAGCTTAGATAACTGGGGGGGAAGTGGTGAGCAGTTCTTC,TRBD2,TRBJ2-1,TRBV11-2,-
CASSLGTPTNEKLFF,TGTGCCAGTAGTCTGGGGACACCAACTAATGAAAAACTGTTTTTT,-,TRBJ1-4,TRBV19,-
CASSQATSGGKLFF,TGCGCCAGCAGCCAAGCAACTAGCGGGGGGAAGCTGTTTTTT,TRBD2,TRBJ2-2,TRBV4-3,-
CASSPTGELGYEQYF,TGCGCCAGCAGTCCGACAGGGGAACTAGGATACGAGCAGTACTTC,TRBD1,TRBJ2-7,TRBV5-1,few
CATRLAGGSYNEQFF,TGTGCCACTAGACTAGCGGGGGGCTCCTACAATGAGCAGTTCTTC,TRBD2,TRBJ2-1,TRBV7-8,-
CASSAPFTDTQYF,TGTGCCAGCAGTGCCCCCTTCACAGATACGCAGTATTTT,-,TRBJ2-3,TRBV2,-
CASSLGLAGPDTQYF,TGCGCCAGCAGCTTGGGACTAGCGGGGCCAGATACGCAGTATTTT,TRBD2,TRBJ2-3,TRBV5-1,once
CASSQDNRGNAEAFF,TGCGCCAGCAGCCAAGATAACAGGGGGAACGCTGAAGCTTTCTTT,TRBD1,TRBJ1-1,TRBV4-3,-
CASSESGQGHNQPQHF,TGCGCCAGCAGTGAGTCCGGACAGGGCCACAATCAGCCCCAGCATTTT,TRBD1,TRBJ1-5,TRBV10-2,-
CASSKGGHTMGQPQHF,TGTGCCAGCAGCAAAGGGGGACACACAATGGGTCAGCCCCAGCATTTT,-,TRBJ1-5,TRBV21-1,-
CAIALNSKETQYF,TGTGCCATCGCTTTAAACAGTAAAGAGACCCAGTACTTC,-,TRBJ2-5,TRBV10-3,-
CASSRTGGNYGYTF,TGCGCCAGCAGCCGGACAGGGGGAAACTATGGCTACACCTTC,TRBD1,TRBJ1-2,TRBV4-1,-
CASSQAGQETQYF,TGTGCCAGCAGCCAAGCGGGCCAAGAGACCCAGTACTTC,-,TRBJ2-5,TRBV3-1/TRBV3-2,-
CASSSYGTPLHF,TGTGCCAGCAGCTCTTATGGGACACCCCTCCACTTT,-,TRBJ1-6,TRBV5-6,-
CASGTGTEAYEQYF,TGTGCCAGCGGCACCGGGACAGAAGCCTACGAGCAGTACTTC,TRBD1,TRBJ2-7,TRBV9,-
CASSPLTSRETQYF,TGTGCCAGCAGCCCATTGACTAGTAGAGAGACCCAGTACTTC,-,TRBJ2-5,TRBV9,-
CASSLAGNTEAFF,TGTGCCAGCAGCCTGGCGGGGAACACTGAAGCTTTCTTT,-,TRBJ1-1,TRBV7-3,-
CASGPSGELFF,TGTGCCAGCGGCCCCAGCGGGGAGCTGTTTTTT,-,TRBJ2-2,TRBV27,-
CASSFRRAYNEQFF,TGTGCCAGCAGCTTCAGGCGGGCCTACAATGAGCAGTTCTTC,-,TRBJ2-1,TRBV5-6,-
CASSRGLAGGADTQYF,TGTGCCAGCAGCAGGGGACTAGCGGGGGGTGCAGATACGCAGTATTTT,TRBD2,TRBJ2-3,TRBV11-3,-
CASSLSSSNEKLFF,TGTGCCAGCAGTTTATCTTCCAGTAATGAAAAACTGTTTTTT,-,TRBJ1-4,TRBV27,-
CAISGRGDGGNEQFF,TGTGCCATCAGTGGGCGGGGTGATGGGGGCAATGAGCAGTTCTTC,-,TRBJ2-1,TRBV10-3,-
CASSRDSPSSYNEQFF,TGTGCCAGCAGCAGGGACTCACCGAGCTCCTACAATGAGCAGTTCTTC,-,TRBJ2-1,TRBV7-2,-
CASSLRGGSTEAFF,TGTGCCAGCAGCTTAAGGGGGGGGAGCACTGAAGCTTTCTTT,-,TRBJ1-1,TRBV11-2,-
CSARDLHEQFF,TGCAGTGCTAGAGATCTACATGAGCAGTTCTTC,-,TRBJ2-1,TRBV20-1,-
CASSLYPTLRSSQHF,TGTGCCAGCAGTTTATACCCCACATTAAGATCATCCCAGCATTTT,-,TRBJ1-5,TRBV27,-
CASSLWPGGNYNEQFF,TGTGCCAGCAGCTTATGGCCGGGGGGGAACTACAATGAGCAGTTCTTC,TRBD2,TRBJ2-1,TRBV7-2,-
CASSLGYRLNTEAFF,TGTGCCAGCAGCTTGGGGTACAGGCTGAACACTGAAGCTTTCTTT,-,TRBJ1-1,TRBV5-8,-
CASSFFRVDEQYF,TGTGCCAGCAGTTTTTTCAGGGTGGACGAGCAGTACTTC,-,TRBJ2-7,TRBV12-3/TRBV12-4,medium-sized
CASSAQGHYEQYF,TGTGCCAGTAGCGCTCAGGGGCACTACGAGCAGTACTTC,-,TRBJ2-7,TRBV19,-
CASSVQGANEKLFF,TGTGCCAGCAGCGTACAGGGGGCTAATGAAAAACTGTTTTTT,TRBD1,TRBJ1-4,TRBV9,-
CASSEEMAGALTYEQYF,TGTGCCAGCAGTGAAGAGATGGCAGGGGCCCTAACCTACGAGCAGTACTTC,-,TRBJ2-7,TRBV6-1,few